Listed below are T cell receptor beta chains from one sample, sequenced in a study of cytomegalovirus exposure and HLA in healthy donors. Produced via immunoSEQ multiplex PCR; TCRdb's table is partial and in-frame only. The sample has roughly 200,000 clones; the top ten hold 5.5% to 7.5%. The sample was PBMCs. The source is a man aged 25-45 years in good health and CMV-seronegative. Both conserved end residues are trimmed from each CDR3.

v_call: TRBV5-1
j_call: TRBJ1-1
cdr3_aa: ASSLAPTGGLRNTEAF

v_call: TRBV7-2
j_call: TRBJ2-3
cdr3_aa: ASSLVGGAADTQY

v_call: TRBV19
j_call: -
cdr3_aa: ASSNGQSYEQY

v_call: TRBV11-2
j_call: TRBJ1-2
cdr3_aa: ASSLSGDGYT

v_call: TRBV11-2
j_call: TRBJ2-1
cdr3_aa: ASSLVSGAEQF

v_call: TRBV29-1
j_call: TRBJ2-7
cdr3_aa: SVEGGDFLTYEQY

v_call: TRBV12-2
j_call: TRBJ1-2
cdr3_aa: ASRLVGCGYT

v_call: TRBV5-8
j_call: TRBJ1-1
cdr3_aa: ASSPDRGRGREAF

v_call: TRBV28
j_call: TRBJ2-5
cdr3_aa: ASSAPQGRTARETQY

v_call: TRBV5-1
j_call: TRBJ2-2
cdr3_aa: ASSPSGNTGELF

v_call: TRBV10-1
j_call: TRBJ2-7
cdr3_aa: ASSRDRGRSYEQY

v_call: TRBV5-6
j_call: TRBJ2-4
cdr3_aa: ASSLGAGGFSKNIQY

v_call: TRBV19
j_call: TRBJ2-1
cdr3_aa: ASSIGGMPSDEQF

v_call: TRBV9
j_call: TRBJ1-2
cdr3_aa: ASRGTDDGYT

v_call: TRBV4-2
j_call: TRBJ2-3
cdr3_aa: ASSQDRGRGDTQY

v_call: TRBV7-6
j_call: -
cdr3_aa: ASSWGQGPRYEQY

v_call: TRBV5-1
j_call: TRBJ2-1
cdr3_aa: ASSPLAARPAGERNEQF

v_call: TRBV5-5
j_call: TRBJ2-7
cdr3_aa: ASSSQGYEQY

v_call: TRBV29-1
j_call: TRBJ2-3
cdr3_aa: SAPGTSGDTDTQY

v_call: TRBV9
j_call: TRBJ2-7
cdr3_aa: ASSAGGRSSYEQY

v_call: TRBV30
j_call: TRBJ1-2
cdr3_aa: AWSVGGVGYGYT

v_call: TRBV29-1
j_call: TRBJ2-3
cdr3_aa: SAGTDTQY

v_call: TRBV10-3
j_call: TRBJ2-3
cdr3_aa: AISGQTGADTQY

v_call: TRBV29-1
j_call: TRBJ2-7
cdr3_aa: SVEKGTGNEQC

v_call: TRBV9
j_call: TRBJ1-1
cdr3_aa: ASSGGQLTSEAF

v_call: TRBV6-1
j_call: TRBJ1-6
cdr3_aa: ASSESNSPLH

v_call: TRBV9
j_call: TRBJ2-3
cdr3_aa: ASSVGGQVDTDTQY

v_call: TRBV6-4
j_call: TRBJ1-5
cdr3_aa: ASSGGGDRGHSNQPQH

v_call: TRBV13
j_call: TRBJ1-4
cdr3_aa: ASSRTGANEKLF

v_call: TRBV5-4
j_call: TRBJ1-2
cdr3_aa: ASSLDDRKLWGYT

v_call: TRBV7-9
j_call: TRBJ1-4
cdr3_aa: ASSLAAQRLFEKLF

v_call: TRBV5-6
j_call: -
cdr3_aa: ASSFGLDEDEQY

v_call: TRBV19
j_call: TRBJ2-7
cdr3_aa: ASSIEATEQY

v_call: TRBV28
j_call: TRBJ1-5
cdr3_aa: ASSEAGFDNQPQH

v_call: TRBV29-1
j_call: TRBJ2-7
cdr3_aa: SVAPPDTINYEQY

v_call: TRBV11-2
j_call: TRBJ2-4
cdr3_aa: ASSPRLARAKNIQY

v_call: TRBV4-1
j_call: TRBJ2-7
cdr3_aa: ASSQGSTGTHEQY

v_call: TRBV5-8
j_call: TRBJ2-1
cdr3_aa: ASSLVGWTETYNEQF

v_call: TRBV28
j_call: TRBJ1-1
cdr3_aa: ASSSTGTQNTEAF

v_call: TRBV18
j_call: TRBJ1-2
cdr3_aa: ASSPGLAADVYGYT

v_call: TRBV5-1
j_call: -
cdr3_aa: ASRGTGSYEQY

v_call: TRBV11-2
j_call: TRBJ1-2
cdr3_aa: ASSGGTNYGYT

v_call: TRBV18
j_call: TRBJ1-3
cdr3_aa: ASSREGTGTGNTIY

v_call: TRBV5-1
j_call: TRBJ1-5
cdr3_aa: ASSLGTGGSSNQPQH

v_call: TRBV6-1
j_call: TRBJ1-2
cdr3_aa: ASSRQESYGYT

v_call: TRBV27
j_call: TRBJ2-5
cdr3_aa: ASRGQGQETQY

v_call: TRBV27
j_call: TRBJ2-1
cdr3_aa: ASSFWTSGRKSYNEQF

v_call: TRBV7-6
j_call: TRBJ2-2
cdr3_aa: ASSPRQVANTGELF

v_call: TRBV11-2
j_call: TRBJ2-3
cdr3_aa: ASSPILEQGTQY

v_call: TRBV7-3
j_call: TRBJ1-1
cdr3_aa: ASSLGTANTEAF

v_call: TRBV9
j_call: TRBJ1-4
cdr3_aa: ASSYRSFADEKLF

v_call: TRBV27
j_call: TRBJ1-2
cdr3_aa: ASTPRGLGPNYGYT

v_call: TRBV7-9
j_call: TRBJ1-1
cdr3_aa: ASSSSHSASEAF

v_call: TRBV30
j_call: TRBJ1-2
cdr3_aa: AWGRGQGPFGYT

v_call: TRBV11-3
j_call: TRBJ2-7
cdr3_aa: ASSPGGTPPYEQY